The 9 T cell receptor beta chains listed next were all sequenced from one sample in a study of tissue T cells after allogeneic stem cell transplantation. TCRdb's copy holds only in-frame clones and misses some; the assay was immunoSEQ multiplex PCR. The table lists approximately 50,000 clones, around 66% of them singletons. The sequenced sample was sorted cells pooled from one or two spleens. All receptors come from a pool of C57BL/6 mice in good health.

To note about this clone: Germline and genes: mouse. The read stops 1 residue short of the end of the CDR3; the missing end is completed from the germline J gene. The chain has TRBV31 and TRBJ2-3; D is possibly TRBD2 (6 bases). The V end was cut by 2 bases, the J end by 0 bases, with 12 bases between. Germline V gene sequence: CDR1 GKSSPN, CDR2 SITVG. The CDR3 spans 15 residues. CDR3 amino acids: CAWSKLGDSAETLYF. Incomplete CDR3 DNA: TGTGCCTGGAGTAAACTGGGCGATAGTGCAGAAACGCTGTAT.

Regarding this clone: Gene names are mouse gene names. Read data end 1 residue before the CDR3 end; the end is taken from the germline J gene. This chain uses TRBV15 with TRBJ1-3; tentatively, D is TRBD1 (5 bases). This CDR3 has 13 residues. Between the trimmed V and J ends, which lost 5 bases and 4 bases, there was a span of 9 bases. Germline V gene data show CDR1 as SGHND and CDR2 as FRSKSL. The covered CDR3 bases are TGTGCCAGCAGTCAGGGTGACGGAAATACGCTCTAT. It translates to CASSQGDGNTLY. The whole CDR3 region reads CASSQGDGNTLYF.

Regarding this clone: Gene names are mouse gene names. The read ends 1 residue early relative to the CDR3; the germline J gene fills the gap. The chain recombines TRBV13-2 with TRBJ1-1; TRBD1 agrees at 10 bases. The V and J ends lost 0 bases and 7 bases, in that order; junction bases with no gene match: 3. The V gene's germline CDR1 is NNHNN and CDR2 SYGAGS (reference sequence). The CDR3 is 14 residues long. The CDR3 sequence is CASGDGQGAGEVFF. The CDR3 bases that were read are TGTGCCAGCGGTGATGGACAGGGGGCGGGAGAAGTCTTC.

Concerning this clone itself: The genes are named according to mouse. The read ends 1 residue before the CDR3 terminus; that terminus is restored from the germline J gene. Other DNA variants within this sample encode the same CDR3. This chain uses TRBV5 with TRBJ2-1; 10 nucleotides align to TRBD2. Germline assignment: CDR1 LGHNA and CDR2 YNLKQL (reference sequence). Trimming took 0 bases from V and 4 from J; bases not matched to a gene: 3. The CDR3 totals 16 residues. The covered CDR3 bases are TGTGCCAGCAGCCAAGATCGGGGACTGGGGTATGCTGAGCAGTTC. This translates into CASSQDRGLGYAEQF. The complete CDR3 protein is CASSQDRGLGYAEQFF.

Concerning this clone: Genes and germline are mouse. Read coverage stops 1 residue before the CDR3 terminus; the germline J gene supplies the remainder. The chain links TRBV23 to TRBJ2-3; TRBD1 reflects the table's D call only, with no check against the DNA. The CDR3 spans 12 residues. Germline lookup yields CDR1 KGHTA and CDR2 FQNQQP. CDR3 sequence: CSSTRGAETLYF. The CDR3 bases that were read are TGCTCCAGCACCAGGGGTGCAGAAACGCTGTAT. Complete variable domain (other parts from reference TRBV23 and TRBJ2-3): DAAVTQKPRYLIKMKGQEAEMKCIPEKGHTAVFWYQQKQSKELKFLIYFQNQQPLDQIDMVKERFSAVCPSSSLCSLGIRTCEAEDSALYLCSSTRGAETLYFGSGTRLTVL.

On this clone itself: The listed genes are named as in mouse. Read data end 1 residue before the CDR3 end; the end is taken from the germline J gene. The chain links TRBV13-3 to TRBJ1-2; D ambiguous. CDR1 is NNHDY, CDR2 SYVADS, per germline. Trimming took 1 base from V and 0 from J, leaving 4 bases between them. CDR3 length: 13 amino acids. The CDR3 bases that were read are TGTGCCAGCAGTGATACTGCAAACTCCGACTACACC. Amino acid sequence: CASSDTANSDYT. The full CDR3 reads CASSDTANSDYTF.

This clone was detected a few times. Genes and germline are mouse. The missing CDR3 end, 1 residue past where the read stops, is filled in from the germline J gene. V and J are TRBV26 and TRBJ1-3; no firm D call. The CDR3 is 13 amino acids. With 4 bases removed from V and 0 bases from J, the gap between germline ends came to 4 bases. From germline, CDR1 is KGHPV and CDR2 FQNQEV (reference sequence). The sequenced part of the CDR3 DNA is TGTGCCAGCAGTCCACCTTCTGGAAATACGCTCTAT. This sequence encodes CASSPPSGNTLY. The whole CDR3 sequence reads CASSPPSGNTLYF.

Notes on this clone: Gene names denote mouse genes. CDR3 sequence reads: CASSGDWGKDTQYF. The part of the CDR3 DNA that was read is TGTGCCAGCAGTGGGGACTGGGGGAAAGACACCCAGTAC. This chain joins TRBV13-1 and TRBJ2-5, with 11 bases fitting TRBD2. The read falls 1 residue short of the CDR3 end, and the missing part is taken from the germline J gene. With V trimmed by 3 bases and J by 4 bases, 1 base remained unmatched. The CDR3 covers 14 residues. The germline V gene has CDR1 NSHNY and CDR2 SYGAGN.

Comment on this clone: The listed genes are named as in mouse. The read ends 1 residue shy of where the CDR3 ends; the end is completed using the germline J gene. The chain employs TRBV13-1 and TRBJ1-2; no clear D. This CDR3 is built from 13 residues. V lost 3 bases, J lost 0 bases, and 6 bases lay in between. From germline, CDR1 is NSHNY and CDR2 SYGAGN. The CDR3 loop reads CASSADANSDYTF. The DNA read from the CDR3 is TGTGCCAGCAGTGCGGATGCAAACTCCGACTACACC.